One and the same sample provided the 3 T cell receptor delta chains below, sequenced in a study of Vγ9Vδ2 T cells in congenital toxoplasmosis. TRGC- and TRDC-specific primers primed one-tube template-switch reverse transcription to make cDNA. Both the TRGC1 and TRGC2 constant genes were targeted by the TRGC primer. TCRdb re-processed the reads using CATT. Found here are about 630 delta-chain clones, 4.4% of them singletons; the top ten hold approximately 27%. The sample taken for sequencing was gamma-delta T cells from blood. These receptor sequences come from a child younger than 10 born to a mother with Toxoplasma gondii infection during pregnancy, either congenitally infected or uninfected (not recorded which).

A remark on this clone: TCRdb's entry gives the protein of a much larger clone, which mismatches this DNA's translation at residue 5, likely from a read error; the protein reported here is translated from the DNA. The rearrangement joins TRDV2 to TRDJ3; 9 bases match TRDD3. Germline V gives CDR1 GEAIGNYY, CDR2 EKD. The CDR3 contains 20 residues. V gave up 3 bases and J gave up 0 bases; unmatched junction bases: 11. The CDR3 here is CACDPSWGIGSSWDTRQMFF. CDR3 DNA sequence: TGTGCCTGTGACCCGAGCTGGGGGATCGGTAGCTCCTGGGACACCCGACAGATGTTTTTC.

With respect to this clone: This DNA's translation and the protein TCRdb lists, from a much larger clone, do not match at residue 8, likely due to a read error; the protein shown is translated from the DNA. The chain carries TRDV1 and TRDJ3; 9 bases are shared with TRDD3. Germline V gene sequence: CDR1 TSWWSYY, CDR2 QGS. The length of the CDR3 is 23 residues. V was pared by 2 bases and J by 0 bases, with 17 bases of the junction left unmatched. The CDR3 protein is CALGENHSLVLGDLSWDTRQMFF. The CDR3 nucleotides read TGTGCTCTTGGGGAAAACCACAGCTTGGTACTGGGGGACCTCTCCTGGGACACCCGACAGATGTTTTTC.

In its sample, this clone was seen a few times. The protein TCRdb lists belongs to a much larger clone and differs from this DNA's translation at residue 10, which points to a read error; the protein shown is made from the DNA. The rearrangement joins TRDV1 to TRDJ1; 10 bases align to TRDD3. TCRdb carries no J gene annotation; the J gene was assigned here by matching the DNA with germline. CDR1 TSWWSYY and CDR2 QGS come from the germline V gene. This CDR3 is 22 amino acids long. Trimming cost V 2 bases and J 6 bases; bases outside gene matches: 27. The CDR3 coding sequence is TGTGCTCTTGGGGAAGGCGGCTTCCTACATCGCTGGGGGATAATCAGGGAGAATAAACTCATCTTT. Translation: CALGEGGFLHRWGIIRENKLIF.